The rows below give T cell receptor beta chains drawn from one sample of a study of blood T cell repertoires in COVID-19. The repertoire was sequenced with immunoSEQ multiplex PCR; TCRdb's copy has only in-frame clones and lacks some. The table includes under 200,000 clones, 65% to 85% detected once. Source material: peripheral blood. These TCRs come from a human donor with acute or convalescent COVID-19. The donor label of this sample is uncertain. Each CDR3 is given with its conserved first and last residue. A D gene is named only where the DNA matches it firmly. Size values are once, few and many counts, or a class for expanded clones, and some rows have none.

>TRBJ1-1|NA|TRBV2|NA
CASSGRGGTEAFF
TGTGCCAGCAGTGGGCGGGGGGGGACTGAAGCTTTCTTT
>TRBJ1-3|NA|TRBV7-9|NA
CASSLNRDPSGNTIYF
TGTGCCAGCAGCTTAAACAGGGACCCCTCTGGAAACACCATATATTTT
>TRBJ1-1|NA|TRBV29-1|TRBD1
CSVDDFGTGEAFF
TGCAGCGTTGACGATTTCGGGACAGGGGAGGCTTTCTTT
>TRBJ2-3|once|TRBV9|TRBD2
CASSDRGGGYTQYF
TGTGCCAGCAGCGATCGAGGCGGGGGGTATACGCAGTATTTT
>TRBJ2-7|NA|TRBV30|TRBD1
CAWSVLIRDRDPHEQYF
TGTGCCTGGAGTGTTTTAATAAGGGACAGGGACCCCCACGAGCAGTACTTC
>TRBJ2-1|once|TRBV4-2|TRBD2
CASSAETSGLLNEQFF
TGTGCCAGCAGCGCAGAGACTAGCGGGCTCTTAAATGAGCAGTTCTTC
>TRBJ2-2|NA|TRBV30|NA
CACTSVGGFTGELFF
TGTGCCTGTACTAGCGTAGGGGGATTCACCGGGGAGCTGTTTTTT
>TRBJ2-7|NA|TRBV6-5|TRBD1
CASKGQGIHEQYF
TGTGCCAGCAAAGGACAGGGTATACACGAGCAGTACTTC
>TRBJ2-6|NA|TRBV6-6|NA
CASSEAGAGANVLTF
TGTGCCAGCAGTGAGGCAGGGGCTGGGGCCAACGTCCTGACTTTC
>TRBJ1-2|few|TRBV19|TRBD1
CASSRQGSYGYTF
TGTGCCAGTAGCAGACAGGGCTCCTATGGCTACACCTTC
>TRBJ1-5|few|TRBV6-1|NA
CASSERGNGNQPQHF
TGTGCCAGCAGTGAAAGGGGAAACGGCAATCAGCCCCAGCATTTT
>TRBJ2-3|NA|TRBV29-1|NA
CSVKLGADTQYF
TGCAGCGTCAAACTAGGCGCAGATACGCAGTATTTT
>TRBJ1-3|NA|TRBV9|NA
CASSVGGGSSGNTIYF
TGTGCCAGCAGCGTAGGTGGGGGGAGCTCTGGAAACACCATATATTTT
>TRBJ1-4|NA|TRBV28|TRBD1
CASSVTGATNEKLFF
TGTGCCAGCAGTGTGACAGGGGCAACTAATGAAAAACTGTTTTTT
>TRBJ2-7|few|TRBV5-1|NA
CASSWEGAYEQYF
TGCGCCAGCAGCTGGGAGGGGGCCTACGAGCAGTACTTC
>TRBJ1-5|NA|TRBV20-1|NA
CSVDDRLRQHF
TGCAGTGTTGACGACAGGTTGAGACAGCATTTT
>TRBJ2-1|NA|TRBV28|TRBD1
CASTSGTDTGGQFF
TGTGCCAGCACGTCCGGGACGGATACAGGGGGACAGTTCTTC
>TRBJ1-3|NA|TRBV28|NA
CASSLLEDLQSSGNTIYF
TGTGCCAGCAGTTTACTCGAGGACTTACAGAGCTCTGGAAACACCATATATTTT
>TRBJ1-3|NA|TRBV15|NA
CATSDTIGNTIYF
TGTGCCACCAGCGATACTATTGGAAACACCATATATTTT
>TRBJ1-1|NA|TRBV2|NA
CASSDDMNTEAFF
TGTGCCAGCAGTGATGACATGAACACTGAAGCTTTCTTT
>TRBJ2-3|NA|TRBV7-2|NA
CASRQTGSSDTQYF
TGTGCCAGCAGGCAAACAGGGTCCTCAGATACGCAGTATTTT
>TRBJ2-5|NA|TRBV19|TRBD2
CASSIVPPGLAGQETQYF
TGTGCCAGTAGTATAGTACCGCCGGGGCTAGCGGGCCAAGAGACCCAGTACTTC
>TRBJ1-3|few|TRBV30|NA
CAWGISEHTIYF
TGTGCCTGGGGAATTTCTGAGCACACCATATATTTT
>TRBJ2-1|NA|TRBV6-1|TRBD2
CASSAALAGSYNEQFF
TGTGCCAGCAGTGCCGCCCTAGCGGGTTCCTACAATGAGCAGTTCTTC
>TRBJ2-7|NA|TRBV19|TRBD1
CASSPFPGQDYEQYF
TGTGCCAGTAGTCCCTTTCCGGGACAGGACTACGAGCAGTACTTC
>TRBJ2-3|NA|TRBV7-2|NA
CASSWGPVTDTQYF
TGTGCCAGCAGCTGGGGCCCGGTTACAGATACGCAGTATTTT
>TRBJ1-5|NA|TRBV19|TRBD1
CASSTRDRSSNQPQHF
TGTGCCAGTAGTACCCGGGACAGGAGCAGCAATCAGCCCCAGCATTTT
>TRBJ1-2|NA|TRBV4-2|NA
CASTTSGDFNYGYTF
TGTGCCAGCACCACATCCGGGGACTTTAACTATGGCTACACCTTC
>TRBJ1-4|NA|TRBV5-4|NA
CASSSGGAMSGKLFF
TGTGCCAGCAGCTCGGGTGGAGCCATGAGTGGAAAACTGTTTTTT
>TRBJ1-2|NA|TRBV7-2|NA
CASSFPARGGYTF
TGTGCCAGCAGCTTCCCGGCTAGGGGGGGCTACACCTTC
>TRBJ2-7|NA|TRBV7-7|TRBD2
CASSISSGGSYEQYF
TGTGCTAGCAGCATCTCTAGCGGGGGCTCCTACGAGCAGTACTTC
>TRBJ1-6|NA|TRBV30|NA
CAWNSRFSYNSPLHF
TGTGCCTGGAACAGTCGATTCTCCTATAATTCACCCCTCCACTTT
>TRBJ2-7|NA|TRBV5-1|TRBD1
CASGGTGEQYF
TGCGCCAGCGGTGGGACAGGGGAGCAGTACTTC
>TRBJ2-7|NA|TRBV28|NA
CASSLGGAYYEQYF
TGTGCCAGCAGTTTAGGGGGCGCTTATTACGAGCAGTACTTC
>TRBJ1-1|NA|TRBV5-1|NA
CASSLGRVSVNTEAFF
TGCGCCAGCAGCTTGGGTCGGGTAAGCGTGAACACTGAAGCTTTCTTT
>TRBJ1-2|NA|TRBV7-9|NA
CASSTTGIGYGYTF
TGTGCCAGCAGCACAACAGGGATCGGGTATGGCTACACCTTC
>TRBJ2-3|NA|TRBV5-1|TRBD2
CASSLGGGAGTDTQYF
TGCGCCAGCAGCTTGGGCGGGGGGGCCGGCACAGATACGCAGTATTTT
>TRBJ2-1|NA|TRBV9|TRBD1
CASSVTGGWNEQFF
TGTGCCAGCAGCGTAACAGGGGGCTGGAATGAGCAGTTCTTC
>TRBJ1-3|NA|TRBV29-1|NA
CSVEGLSGNTIYF
TGCAGCGTTGAAGGTTTGAGTGGAAACACCATATATTTT
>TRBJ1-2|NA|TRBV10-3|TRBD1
CAISADLTGNYGYTF
TGTGCCATCAGTGCCGACCTGACAGGGAACTATGGCTACACCTTC
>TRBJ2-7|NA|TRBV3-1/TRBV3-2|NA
CASSLMAVSSYEQYF
TGTGCCAGCAGCCTAATGGCAGTAAGCTCCTACGAGCAGTACTTC
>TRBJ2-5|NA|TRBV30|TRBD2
CAWSVPSGGTLETQYF
TGTGCCTGGAGTGTACCTAGCGGGGGGACCCTAGAGACCCAGTACTTC
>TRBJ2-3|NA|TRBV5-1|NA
CASSLSRATLDTQYF
TGCGCCAGCAGCTTGAGCAGGGCAACCTTGGATACGCAGTATTTT
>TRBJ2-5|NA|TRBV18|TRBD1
CASSPEWTGNQETQYF
TGTGCCAGCTCACCGGAGTGGACAGGGAACCAAGAGACCCAGTACTTC